This is a list of T cell receptor beta chains from one sample in a study of cytomegalovirus exposure and HLA in healthy donors. Here immunoSEQ multiplex PCR was the method, and the copy in TCRdb shows in-frame clones only, minus some. The sample has roughly 240,000 clones, 82% seen once. Input material: PBMCs. Receptor source: a middle-aged woman in good health and CMV-seropositive. Each CDR3 is given with its conserved first and last residue. A D gene is named only where the DNA matches it firmly. The size entry is marked missing in some rows and otherwise reads once, few, many or a size class.

clone_size j_call v_call d_call cdr3_aa cdr3_nt
once TRBJ2-5 TRBV21-1 NA CASSRRREGRETQYF TGTGCCAGCAGCCGCAGGCGGGAGGGCCGAGAGACCCAGTACTTC
NA TRBJ1-1 TRBV27 TRBD1 CASSKNPGQANTEAFF TGTGCCAGCAGTAAAAACCCAGGACAGGCGAACACTGAAGCTTTCTTT
NA TRBJ2-2 TRBV4-1 TRBD1 CASSLLTGGAIAWTGELFF TGCGCCAGCAGCCTACTGACAGGGGGCGCGATAGCCTGGACCGGGGAGCTGTTTTTT
NA TRBJ2-1 TRBV4-3 TRBD1 CASSQSDRGSYNEQFF TGCGCCAGCAGCCAATCCGACAGGGGGTCTTACAATGAGCAGTTCTTC
NA TRBJ1-2 TRBV6-5 TRBD1 CASRLIETGLSGYTF TGTGCCAGCAGGCTAATAGAGACAGGGTTATCAGGCTACACCTTC
NA TRBJ1-6 TRBV30 NA CAWSRQGDSPLHF TGTGCCTGGAGTCGCCAGGGCGATTCACCCCTCCACTTT
NA TRBJ1-1 TRBV30 NA CAWSRRGGREAFF TGTGCCTGGAGTAGGAGGGGGGGACGTGAAGCTTTCTTT
NA TRBJ2-7 TRBV7-9 NA CPSSRHNYEQYF TGTCCCAGCAGCCGCCACAACTACGAGCAGTACTTC
once TRBJ1-3 TRBV5-5 NA CASSFGPPGTGNTIYF TGTGCCAGCAGCTTCGGGCCGCCGGGGACTGGAAACACCATATATTTT
few TRBJ1-2 TRBV28 TRBD1 CASSSRIRDRMFGYTF TGTGCCAGCAGTTCCCGGATCCGGGACAGGATGTTTGGCTACACCTTC
NA TRBJ1-1 TRBV7-3 TRBD1 CASSSTGGRNTEAFF TGTGCCAGCAGCTCGACAGGGGGCCGAAACACTGAAGCTTTCTTT
NA TRBJ2-5 TRBV11-1 TRBD1 CASSSGTVIQETQYF TGTGCCAGCAGCTCCGGGACAGTGATACAAGAGACCCAGTACTTC
NA TRBJ2-7 TRBV11-2 NA CASSVAVGRGSYEQYF TGTGCCAGCAGCGTTGCGGTGGGCAGGGGATCCTACGAGCAGTACTTC
NA TRBJ1-1 TRBV30 NA CAWSALVAPKNTEAFF TGTGCCTGGAGTGCCCTCGTGGCACCGAAGAACACTGAAGCTTTCTTT
NA TRBJ1-1 TRBV27 TRBD1 CASSIDRGPTEAFF TGTGCCAGCAGTATCGACAGGGGCCCCACTGAAGCTTTCTTT
once TRBJ2-4 TRBV5-8 NA CASSLISSPNIQYF TGTGCCAGCAGCTTGATATCCAGTCCAAACATTCAGTACTTC
NA TRBJ2-7 TRBV6-5 NA CASSYSHQGAQYF TGTGCCAGCAGTTACTCCCATCAGGGTGCGCAGTACTTC
NA TRBJ2-5 TRBV7-7 TRBD2 CASSPRVAGMQTQYF TGTGCCAGCAGCCCCAGGGTAGCGGGGATGCAGACCCAGTACTTC
NA TRBJ2-1 TRBV30 TRBD2 CAWSRGTSGKYNEQFF TGTGCCTGGAGTCGAGGGACTAGCGGCAAATACAATGAGCAGTTCTTC
NA TRBJ2-7 TRBV5-4 TRBD1 CASRSGTGVNEQYF TGTGCCAGCAGATCCGGGACAGGGGTAAACGAGCAGTACTTC
few TRBJ1-5 TRBV6-6 NA CASTLAARVQPQHF TGTGCCAGCACCCTCGCGGCCAGGGTTCAGCCCCAGCATTTT
NA TRBJ1-2 TRBV6-1 TRBD1 CASSEITGAIYTF TGTGCCAGCAGTGAAATAACAGGGGCTATCTACACCTTC
NA TRBJ1-4 TRBV4-3 TRBD1 CASSQEVQGAGEKLFF TGCGCCAGCAGCCAAGAGGTCCAGGGGGCGGGTGAAAAACTGTTTTTT
NA TRBJ2-7 TRBV30 TRBD2 CAWSEGGSSYEQYF TGTGCCTGGAGTGAGGGCGGGAGCTCCTACGAGCAGTACTTC
NA TRBJ2-6 TRBV6-8 TRBD1 CASTYLTGTGWDPGANVLTF TGTGCCAGCACTTACCTAACGGGGACAGGGTGGGATCCTGGGGCCAACGTCCTGACTTTC
NA TRBJ1-1 TRBV7-9 NA CASSPKLGGRITEAFF TGTGCCAGCAGCCCCAAGTTGGGAGGGAGAATCACTGAAGCTTTCTTT
once TRBJ1-2 TRBV7-9 TRBD1 CASSPGTGHNYGYTF TGTGCCAGCAGCCCCGGGACAGGGCATAACTATGGCTACACCTTC
NA TRBJ1-2 TRBV9 NA CASSVEGGGLSF TGTGCCAGCAGCGTGGAGGGTGGGGGTCTCTCCTTC
NA TRBJ2-1 TRBV2 NA CASSERQGPYNEQFF TGTGCCAGCAGTGAGAGGCAGGGTCCCTACAATGAGCAGTTCTTC
NA TRBJ1-2 TRBV5-1 NA CASSPDRLGGGDSF TGCGCCAGCAGCCCTGACAGACTCGGGGGAGGTGACTCCTTC
once TRBJ2-1 TRBV9 NA CASSVDGEPYNEQFF TGTGCCAGCAGCGTAGACGGGGAGCCCTACAATGAGCAGTTCTTC
NA TRBJ2-7 TRBV5-4 NA CASSLTGSGYEQYF TGTGCCAGCAGCCTAACAGGGTCCGGATACGAGCAGTACTTC
NA TRBJ1-1 TRBV9 NA CASSVARWNTEAFF TGTGCCAGCAGCGTAGCGCGCTGGAACACTGAAGCTTTCTTT
NA TRBJ2-1 TRBV5-4 TRBD1 CASSLDRGSNEQFF TGTGCCAGCAGCTTGGACAGGGGCTCCAATGAGCAGTTCTTC
NA TRBJ1-2 TRBV28 TRBD1 CASSSPGTGEYGYTF TGTGCCAGCAGTTCTCCCGGGACAGGGGAATATGGCTACACCTTC
NA TRBJ1-1 TRBV19 TRBD1 CASSMTGRNTEAFF TGTGCCAGTAGTATGACAGGGAGGAACACTGAAGCTTTCTTT
NA TRBJ1-1 TRBV29-1 TRBD1 CSLTAGGNTEAFF TGCAGCCTCACGGCAGGGGGAAACACTGAAGCTTTCTTT
NA TRBJ2-2 TRBV7-9 NA CASTPQGQSNTGELFF TGTGCCAGCACACCGCAGGGTCAGTCGAACACCGGGGAGCTGTTTTTT
NA TRBJ2-1 TRBV19 TRBD2 CASSIDGTSGPYNEQFF TGTGCCAGTAGTATCGACGGGACTAGCGGACCTTACAATGAGCAGTTCTTC
NA TRBJ1-2 TRBV27 TRBD1 CASSLRGPNYGYTF TGTGCCAGCAGTTTAAGGGGGCCCAACTATGGCTACACCTTC
NA TRBJ1-5 TRBV10-3 NA CAISDPGGSNQPQHF TGTGCCATCAGTGATCCCGGGGGGAGCAATCAGCCCCAGCATTTT
NA TRBJ1-5 TRBV19 NA CASVSANSNQPQHF TGTGCCAGTGTATCCGCGAATAGCAATCAGCCCCAGCATTTT
few TRBJ1-5 TRBV18 NA CASSPGLSNQPQHF TGTGCCAGCTCACCGGGACTAAGCAATCAGCCCCAGCATTTT
NA TRBJ1-6 TRBV2 NA CANTPIGQLSYNSPLHF TGTGCCAACACACCCATAGGACAGCTCTCCTATAATTCACCCCTCCACTTT
NA TRBJ1-3 TRBV7-9 NA CASSRGLPGNTIYF TGTGCCAGCAGCCGGGGGTTGCCTGGAAACACCATATATTTT
NA TRBJ2-1 TRBV6-5 NA CASSSGDPSYNEQFF TGTGCCAGCAGCTCAGGGGACCCTTCCTACAATGAGCAGTTCTTC
NA TRBJ1-1 TRBV7-9 NA CSSSSRRGMNTEAFF TGTTCCAGCAGCTCCCGCAGAGGAATGAACACTGAAGCTTTCTTT
few TRBJ2-7 TRBV6-1 TRBD2 CASSEWGGSYEQYF TGTGCCAGCAGTGAATGGGGGGGATCCTACGAGCAGTACTTC
few TRBJ2-7 TRBV6-6 TRBD2 CASRKISGSGRYEQYF TGTGCCAGCAGGAAGATCAGCGGGAGTGGGCGCTACGAGCAGTACTTC
few TRBJ2-7 TRBV19 TRBD1 CASATGNLGEQYF TGTGCCAGTGCGACAGGGAATCTTGGCGAGCAGTACTTC
once TRBJ1-2 TRBV4-3 TRBD1 CASSQGGQGAEGYTF TGCGCCAGCAGCCAAGGGGGACAGGGGGCGGAGGGCTACACCTTC
NA TRBJ1-3 TRBV4-1 TRBD1 CASSSGNRGGNTIYF TGCGCCAGCAGCTCAGGAAACAGGGGCGGCAACACCATATATTTT
many TRBJ2-7 TRBV11-2 NA CASSSTGTRSEQYF TGTGCCAGCAGCTCTACCGGGACTCGTTCGGAGCAGTACTTC
NA TRBJ2-3 TRBV6-5 TRBD2 CASSRRAGGTDTQYF TGTGCCAGCAGCCGTCGAGCGGGAGGCACAGATACGCAGTATTTT
NA TRBJ2-1 TRBV7-3 TRBD2 CASSTTSGGPYNEQFF TGTGCCAGCAGCACAACCTCGGGGGGGCCCTACAATGAGCAGTTCTTC